These 30 T cell receptor beta chains were sequenced from one sample in a study of T cell responses to AZD1222 COVID-19 vaccine. Libraries were prepared by immunoSEQ multiplex PCR; TCRdb keeps only in-frame clonotypes and omits some of them. The repertoire holds about 120,000 clones, with about 92% as singletons. The sequences come from peripheral blood, collected on day 0 of AZD1222 vaccination. These receptors all stem from an adult in good health.

The rearrangement links TRBV3-1 (or the pseudogene TRBV3-2) to TRBJ1-2; 10 bases fit TRBD1. Germline V CDR1 and CDR2: LGHDT, YNNKEL (reference sequence). J gave up 7 bases and V 4 bases, and 6 bases lay outside the gene matches. The CDR3 sequence is 14 residues long. The CDR3 DNA reads TGTGCCAGCAGCCTTCCCGGGACAGGGGTTGGCTACACCTTC. Protein sequence: CASSLPGTGVGYTF.

V usage is TRBV7-3 and J usage is TRBJ1-1; D gene ambiguous. Germline V CDR1 and CDR2: SGHTA, FQGTGA. The length of the CDR3 is 13 residues. The V gene lost 4 bases and the J gene lost 0 bases, with 6 bases spanning the gap. The CDR3 spells CASSYTMNTEAFF. DNA of the CDR3: TGTGCCAGCAGCTATACAATGAACACTGAAGCTTTCTTT.

V usage is TRBV11-3 and J usage is TRBJ2-3; 11 bases agree with TRBD2. This CDR3 has 16 amino acids. The J segment lost 1 base and the V segment lost 1 base, leaving 1 base of the junction unmatched. The germline CDR1 and CDR2 sequences are SGHNT and YENEEA. CDR3 in DNA: TGTGCCAGCAGCTTAGGGACTAGCGGGCGCACAGATACGCAGTATTTT. Its translation: CASSLGTSGRTDTQYF. Full variable domain (remainder filled in from reference TRBV11-3 and TRBJ2-3): EAGVVQSPRYKIIEKKQPVAFWCNPISGHNTLYWYLQNLGQGPELLIRYENEEAVDDSQLPKDRFSAERLKGVDSTLKIQPAELGDSAVYLCASSLGTSGRTDTQYFGPGTRLTVL.

The V and J genes are TRBV7-8 and TRBJ1-1, with D unclear. Germline CDR1 and CDR2: SGHVS and FQNEAQ. Trimming took 3 bases from V and 2 from J, leaving 10 bases between them. The CDR3 totals 14 residues. The CDR3 here is CASSFWTDNTEAFF. In DNA form, the CDR3 reads TGTGCCAGCAGCTTCTGGACGGATAACACTGAAGCTTTCTTT.

Here the CDR3 DNA reads TGTGCCAGCAGCTCGATAGGGAGGGCTAATGAGCAGTTCTTC. Translated: CASSSIGRANEQFF. The chain has TRBV11-3 and TRBJ2-1, with TRBD2 identical over 7 bases. Trimming at V came to 4 bases and at J to 7 bases, leaving 7 bases not matched to a gene. Germline V gene sequence: CDR1 SGHNT, CDR2 YENEEA. There are 14 residues in the CDR3.

This chain links TRBV5-6 with TRBJ2-7; TRBD1 is a possible D gene (6 bases). Germline assignment: CDR1 SGHDT and CDR2 YYEEEE. The CDR3 sequence is 13 residues long. The V gene lost 1 base and the J gene lost 2 bases, with 7 bases spanning the gap. DNA of the CDR3: TGTGCCAGCAGCTTGACAGGGCCCTACGAGCAGTACTTC. Protein sequence: CASSLTGPYEQYF.

DNA for the CDR3: TGTGCCAGTGCGGGACTAGCGGGATCATACGAGCAGTACTTC. Translation gives CASAGLAGSYEQYF. V usage is TRBV19 and J usage is TRBJ2-7; 13 bases agree with TRBD2. There are 14 residues in the CDR3. The V and J ends lost 8 bases and 4 bases, in that order; junction bases with no gene match: 5. Germline V gene sequence: CDR1 LNHDA, CDR2 SQIVND (reference sequence).

The chain is built from TRBV6-5 and TRBJ2-1; 8 positions agree with TRBD1. The germline V gene has CDR1 MNHEY and CDR2 SVGAGI. The CDR3 extends over 15 amino acids. After removal of 6 bases from V and 2 bases from J, the junction contained 6 bases not matched to a gene. The CDR3 is CASRPQGEAYNEQFF. In DNA form, the CDR3 reads TGTGCCAGCAGACCACAGGGGGAGGCCTACAATGAGCAGTTCTTC.

This chain connects TRBV7-9 to TRBJ2-7; D possibly uses TRBD1 or TRBD2 (6 bases each). Germline CDR1 and CDR2: SEHNR and FQNEAQ (reference sequence). The CDR3 spans 13 residues. Trimming removed 5 bases at V and 5 bases at J, with 13 bases between. The CDR3 region is CASSQRRGDEQYF. In nucleotides, the CDR3 is TGTGCCAGCAGCCAACGGAGGGGGGACGAGCAGTACTTC.

The gene calls are TRBV2 and TRBJ2-7, with a possible D match to TRBD1 (6 bases). The germline V and J ends were trimmed by 10 bases and 7 bases, with 20 bases remaining between them. The CDR3 has 13 amino acids. Germline CDR1 and CDR2: SNHLY and FYNNEI. This CDR3 reads CATILRGEKEQYF. The DNA of the CDR3 is TGTGCCACCATCCTCAGGGGAGAGAAAGAGCAGTACTTC.

The J gene is TRBJ2-2, the V gene TRBV6-5; no definite D call. This CDR3 spans 11 amino acids. Germline-derived CDR1 and CDR2 are MNHEY and SVGAGI. Between the trimmed V and J ends, which lost 5 bases and 4 bases, there was a span of 2 bases. CDR3 DNA: TGTGCCAGCAGTACCACCGGGGAGCTGTTTTTT. It codes for CASSTTGELFF.

The chain uses TRBV27 and TRBJ2-7; D call uncertain. Per germline, CDR1 MNHEY and CDR2 SMNVEV (reference sequence). The CDR3 spans 14 residues. Trimming shortened V by 5 bases and J by 3 bases, and 14 bases separated the two germline ends. CDR3 amino acids: CASSPQLVSYEQYF. DNA for the CDR3: TGTGCCAGCAGTCCACAACTGGTGAGCTACGAGCAGTACTTC.

V and J are TRBV4-1 and TRBJ1-4; 7 positions match TRBD1. The CDR3 is made up of 16 amino acids. Germline values: CDR1 MGHRA, CDR2 YSYEKL. With V trimmed by 3 bases and J by 7 bases, 11 bases remained unmatched. CDR3 amino acids: CASSQTPGQQVEKLFF. CDR3 DNA sequence: TGCGCCAGCAGCCAGACCCCGGGACAGCAAGTTGAAAAACTGTTTTTT.

This chain joins TRBV28 and TRBJ2-5; a weak D match, TRBD1 (5 bases). The CDR3 loop spans 17 amino acids. With 4 bases removed from V and 2 bases from J, the gap between germline ends came to 20 bases. CDR1 is MDHEN and CDR2 is SYDVKM in the germline V gene. The CDR3 reads CASSWALQGPHQETQYF. The DNA for the CDR3 is TGTGCCAGCAGTTGGGCACTTCAGGGCCCTCATCAAGAGACCCAGTACTTC.

This clone was recorded only once. V is TRBV10-2 and J is TRBJ1-1; D uncertain. V was clipped by 5 bases and J by 4 bases, with 8 bases between them. CDR1 and CDR2 (germline): WSHSY, SAAADI. CDR3 length: 12 residues. CDR3 sequence: CASSNRGTEAFF. In DNA form, the CDR3 reads TGCGCCAGCAGTAACCGGGGCACTGAAGCTTTCTTT.

This sequence joins TRBV3-1 (or the pseudogene TRBV3-2) and TRBJ2-5, with 15 nucleotides matching TRBD2. The CDR3 covers 16 residues. Germline V gene sequence: CDR1 LGHDT, CDR2 YNNKEL (reference sequence). Trimming removed 3 bases from V and 1 base from J; junction bases left unmatched: 0. The DNA of the CDR3 is TGTGCCAGCAGCCAGGGACTAGCGGGAGGCCAAGAGACCCAGTACTTC. Amino acids: CASSQGLAGGQETQYF.

The rearrangement links TRBV19 to TRBJ1-2, with 8 bases fitting TRBD1. The CDR3 is made up of 15 amino acids. Germline V gene sequence: CDR1 LNHDA, CDR2 SQIVND (reference sequence). V dropped 7 bases and J dropped 0; count of bases not matched to a gene: 7. This chain's CDR3 is CASTPRDRPNYGYTF. DNA for the CDR3: TGTGCCAGTACCCCTCGGGACAGGCCTAACTATGGCTACACCTTC.

The chain recombines TRBV30 with TRBJ1-2; D not certain. The V and J ends lost 4 bases and 8 bases respectively, with 17 bases between them. The germline V gene has CDR1 GTSNPN and CDR2 SVGIG (reference sequence). The CDR3 is 13 residues long. CDR3 DNA sequence: TGTGCCTGGACCTCCGAACACGCGCGGGGCTACACCTTC. This translates into CAWTSEHARGYTF.

The chain links TRBV27 to TRBJ1-1, with D possibly being TRBD1 (5 bases). V was pared by 7 bases and J by 3 bases, with 18 bases between. The CDR3 sequence is 15 residues long. Per the germline V gene, CDR1 is MNHEY and CDR2 is SMNVEV (reference sequence). CDR3 sequence (DNA): TGTGCCAGCATGGGCCCCCGATTGGGACACACTGAAGCTTTCTTT. Its protein product is CASMGPRLGHTEAFF.

A remark on this clone: Other DNA variants within this sample encode the same CDR3. V gene TRBV28 combines with J gene TRBJ1-2; no clear D. Germline loops: CDR1 MDHEN, CDR2 SYDVKM. Trimming removed 6 bases at V and 2 bases at J, with 4 bases between. The CDR3 covers 11 residues. This chain's CDR3 is CASRANYGYTF. As DNA, the CDR3 is TGTGCCAGCAGGGCAAACTATGGCTACACCTTC.

This chain connects TRBV11-2 to TRBJ2-1, with 12 positions matching TRBD2. The CDR3 covers 15 residues. Trimming cost V 5 bases and J 9 bases; bases outside gene matches: 8. Germline V lookup: CDR1 SGHAT, CDR2 FQNNGV. Here the CDR3 reads CASSPGLAGYGEQFF. Written as DNA, the CDR3 is TGTGCCAGCAGCCCAGGACTAGCGGGATATGGTGAGCAGTTCTTC.

The chain has TRBV6-4 and TRBJ2-3; TRBD2 agrees at 8 bases. The V segment lost 3 bases and the J segment 2 bases; nucleotides outside the gene matches: 19. The CDR3 contains 20 residues. Germline values: CDR1 MRHNA, CDR2 SNTAGT. The CDR3 DNA reads TGTGCCAGCAGTGAGACGGCCGGGGGGGCTTTTGGTGGGATCACAGATACGCAGTATTTT. The encoded protein is CASSETAGGAFGGITDTQYF.

V usage is TRBV28 and J usage is TRBJ1-2; 12 bases fit TRBD1. The V segment lost 3 bases and the J segment 2 bases; nucleotides outside the gene matches: 7. The length of the CDR3 is 17 residues. Per the germline V gene, CDR1 is MDHEN and CDR2 is SYDVKM. The CDR3 loop reads CASSFPGTGGVNYGYTF. The CDR3 nucleotides read TGTGCCAGCAGTTTCCCCGGGACAGGGGGCGTGAACTATGGCTACACCTTC.

The genes are TRBV7-9 and TRBJ2-2; TRBD2 might be the D (5 bases). This CDR3 has 13 amino acids. Germline values: CDR1 SEHNR, CDR2 FQNEAQ (reference sequence). The V end was cut by 11 bases, the J end by 1 base, with 11 bases between. CDR3 sequence reads: CAGSSGNTGELFF. The CDR3 region has the DNA TGTGCCGGGTCGAGCGGGAACACCGGGGAGCTGTTTTTT.

The CDR3 bases are TGTGCCAGCAGCTTGGGGGCTACTGGGACTGAAGCTTTCTTT. This codes for CASSLGATGTEAFF. The V gene is TRBV5-4, the J gene TRBJ1-1; D not certain. Trimming left V 0 bases short and J 5 bases short, with 11 bases between. CDR1 and CDR2 (germline): SGHNT, YYREEE (reference sequence). This CDR3 is built from 14 residues.

The chain couples TRBV9 to TRBJ2-7, with 13 bases that match TRBD2. This CDR3 contains 15 residues. Trimming at V came to 3 bases and at J to 4 bases, leaving 4 bases not matched to a gene. Germline assignment: CDR1 SGDLS and CDR2 YYNGEE. CDR3 sequence: CASSELAGGPYEQYF. In DNA, the CDR3 is TGTGCCAGCAGCGAACTAGCGGGAGGGCCGTACGAGCAGTACTTC.

The rearrangement links TRBV28 to TRBJ1-2; 8 bases map to TRBD1. Trimming removed 2 bases from V and 4 bases from J; junction bases left unmatched: 3. The CDR3 extends over 14 amino acids. Per the germline V gene, CDR1 is MDHEN and CDR2 is SYDVKM. CDR3 protein: CASSLTRGPYGYTF. DNA for the CDR3: TGTGCCAGCAGTTTAACCAGGGGGCCCTATGGCTACACCTTC.

J is TRBJ2-7 and V is TRBV28; 7 nucleotides line up with TRBD2. Trimming took 5 bases from V and 1 from J; bases not matched to a gene: 11. Per germline, CDR1 MDHEN and CDR2 SYDVKM. The CDR3 consists of 16 residues. CDR3 nucleotides: TGTGCCAGCAGTCCATCCTTGGGGGGAGGGTCCTACGAGCAGTACTTC. It codes for CASSPSLGGGSYEQYF.

The V and J genes are TRBV5-8 and TRBJ1-4, with 8 positions matching TRBD1. Germline V lookup: CDR1 SGHTS, CDR2 YDEGEE. CDR3 length: 14 residues. V dropped 4 bases and J dropped 7; count of bases not matched to a gene: 6. CDR3 protein: CASSTGTGGEKLFF. For the CDR3, the DNA is TGTGCCAGCAGCACCGGGACAGGAGGTGAAAAACTGTTTTTT. The full variable domain, its missing parts supplied by reference TRBV5-8 and TRBJ1-4, is EAGVTQSPTHLIKTRGQQATLRCSPISGHTSVYWYQQALGLGLQFLLWYDEGEERNRGNFPPRFSGRQFPNYSSELNVNALELEDSALYLCASSTGTGGEKLFFGSGTQLSVL.

The chain couples TRBV6-5 to TRBJ2-5; D is uncertain. This CDR3 is 13 amino acids long. The V and J ends lost 2 bases and 5 bases respectively, with 9 bases between them. Germline values: CDR1 MNHEY, CDR2 SVGAGI. As DNA, the CDR3 is TGTGCCAGCAGTTACCCCCCAGGCGAGACCCAGTACTTC. Its translation: CASSYPPGETQYF.